This TCR beta chain was captured in a study of T cells in Graves' hyperthyroidism and ophthalmopathy (dated by TCRdb to between 2018 and 2021). Turning to the overall study: Peripheral blood was sampled at the time of initial diagnosis, prior to any treatment. TCR V-J signatures able to tell the groups apart were searched for in a discovery cohort of some 100 patients, of whom about 40 had Graves' ophthalmopathy and about 60 had stable Graves' hyperthyroidism. Prospective prediction of ophthalmopathy was tested in an independent validation cohort consisting of 18 to 20 hyperthyroidism patients and 15 or so patients who later progressed to ophthalmopathy. The 100 discovery patients were divided at random into training and test sets in a 7:3 ratio. In about 6 Graves' hyperthyroidism patients, the study also compared T-cell repertoires from thyroid tissue with T-cell repertoires from blood. Once sampling was done, hyperthyroidism patients were given methimazole at a starting dose of 30 mg daily, whereas ophthalmopathy patients were given high-dose intravenous methylprednisolone. The paper reports TCR Vbeta CDR3 sequencing of some 140 peripheral blood samples: 43 ophthalmopathy, 70 to 85 hyperthyroidism and approximately 17 progressor patients. Paper-wide results and their limitations: In validation, the model predicted progression to ophthalmopathy a median of about 6.5 months before onset, with 70% to 71% sensitivity and roughly 73% specificity. Most expanded thyroid clonotypes (frequency above 0.001) were also detected in blood, a finding suggesting that blood repertoires may reflect thyroid immune responses. A 13 V-J signature model separated ophthalmopathy from stable hyperthyroidism, with roughly 88% sensitivity and about 81% specificity in cross-validation and 80%/75% in testing. Sample size was not statistically predetermined, and investigators were not blinded to group allocation.

Trimming accounts for 5 bases at V and 8 bases at J, while the number of junction bases matched to no gene is 3. Via the germline V gene, CDR1 is KGHSH and CDR2 LQKENI. Measured from the cysteine to the phenylalanine, the CDR3 is 12 residues long. The DNA shown is the 36-base CDR3, in frame from base 1. Moderately to severely active disease, a Clinical Activity Score of at least 3, a NOSPECS grade of at least 4, and a duration under 3 months were present in ophthalmopathy patients. Patients with uncontrolled infections, other autoimmune diseases, pregnancy or lactation were excluded. Clinical symptoms, serum thyroxine and TRAb, thyroid ultrasound, and orbital computed tomography formed the basis for the diagnoses. PBMCs were separated from approximately 9.9 ml of fresh peripheral blood using Ficoll-Paque density gradient centrifugation. Total RNA was extracted using Trizol reagent, and RNA quality was assessed on an Agilent 2100 Bioanalyzer.

This clonotype was counted many times. The antigen it binds to is not known. Per-base quality was not reported, and no clone a single base away is much larger than it. The TCR beta CDR3 regions were amplified from RNA transcripts. A first-round RT-PCR of the TCR CDR3 used the HTBI primer set with the Qiagen OneStep RT-PCR kit. Libraries were constructed in a second round of multiplex PCR, after which size selection and purification were carried out. Paired-end sequencing of the libraries was performed with 100 bp reads on an Illumina HiSeq2000. The study's processing was this. SOAPnuke was used to process the raw data, removing reads that contained adapters or uncalled bases, had a mean Phred below 15, or lacked an exact match to the constant primer or identifier. COPE v1.2.5 was used to merge the high-quality paired reads, and each unique nucleotide sequence was defined as a clonotype. MiTCR v1.1 was used to align the clonotypes against IMGT TRBV, TRBD and TRBJ reference segments. Only V-J combinations with frequency above 0.0001, covering 99% to 99.2% of repertoires, were analysed. The TCS score was defined as the ratio of F50 (clonal expansion) to E x V (chaos), calculated using BLOSUM62-based TCRdist between CDR3 peptides within each V-J. Welch's t-statistics and random forest reduced several hundred V-J features to 13, which were used in a naive Bayes classifier (R e1071). Starting from the raw public reads, TCRdb applied fastp trimming at Q25, assembled clones with MiXCR and retained in-frame beta chains. Duplicate CDR3 protein sequences are folded into a single record with the most common DNA and genes. V and J calls and clone size were set by TCRdb, not the authors. The table for this sample lists 500,000 to 650,000 distinct CDR3 sequences; roughly 21% of them were counted only once. The ten largest account for approximately 50% of the sample.

The material sequenced was blood. Recombination connected TRBV18 to TRBJ1-1; TRBD1 lines up with 9 middle nucleotides. The clonotype comes from a man aged 40-50 years with Graves' ophthalmopathy. In nucleotides, the sequence is TGTGCCAGCTCAAACAGGGGGCTCGAAGCTTTCTTT. Translated, this gives CASSNRGLEAFF. The variable domain in full, with residues beyond the CDR3 obtained from the reference TRBV18 and TRBJ1-1 genes, is NAGVMQNPRHLVRRRGQEARLRCSPMKGHSHVYWYRQLPEEGLKFMVYLQKENIIDESGMPKERFSAEFPKEGPSILRIQQVVRGDSAAYFCASSNRGLEAFFGQGTRLTVV.